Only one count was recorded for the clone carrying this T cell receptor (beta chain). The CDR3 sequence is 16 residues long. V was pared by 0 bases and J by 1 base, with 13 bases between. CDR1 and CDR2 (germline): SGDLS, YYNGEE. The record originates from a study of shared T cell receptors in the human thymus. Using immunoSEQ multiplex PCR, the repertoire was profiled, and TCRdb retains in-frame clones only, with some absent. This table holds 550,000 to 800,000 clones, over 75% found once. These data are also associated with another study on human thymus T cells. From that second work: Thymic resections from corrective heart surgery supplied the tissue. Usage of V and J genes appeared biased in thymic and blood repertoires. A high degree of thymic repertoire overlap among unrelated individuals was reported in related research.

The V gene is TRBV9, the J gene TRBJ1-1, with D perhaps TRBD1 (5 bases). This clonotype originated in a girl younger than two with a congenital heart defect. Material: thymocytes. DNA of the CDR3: TGTGCCAGCAGCGTAGGCGGGGGACCGAGGAACACTGAAGCTTTCTTT. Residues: CASSVGGGPRNTEAFF.